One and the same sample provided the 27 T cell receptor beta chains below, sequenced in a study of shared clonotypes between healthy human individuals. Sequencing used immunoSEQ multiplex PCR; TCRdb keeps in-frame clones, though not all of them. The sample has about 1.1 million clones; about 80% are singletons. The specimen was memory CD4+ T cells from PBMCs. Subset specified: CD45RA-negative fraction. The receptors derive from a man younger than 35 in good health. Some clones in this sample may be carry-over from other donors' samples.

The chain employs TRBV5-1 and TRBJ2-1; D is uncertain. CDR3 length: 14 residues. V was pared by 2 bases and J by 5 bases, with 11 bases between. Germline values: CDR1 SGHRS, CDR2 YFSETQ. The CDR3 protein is CASSFGVLNNEQFF. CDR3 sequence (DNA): TGCGCCAGCAGCTTTGGGGTACTAAACAATGAGCAGTTCTTC.

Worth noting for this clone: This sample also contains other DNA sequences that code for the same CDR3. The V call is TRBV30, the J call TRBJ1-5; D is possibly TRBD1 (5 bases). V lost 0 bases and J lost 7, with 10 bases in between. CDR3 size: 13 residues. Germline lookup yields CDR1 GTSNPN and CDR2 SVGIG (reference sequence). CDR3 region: CAWSVRGDQPQHF. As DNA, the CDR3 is TGTGCCTGGAGTGTGCGGGGGGACCAGCCCCAGCATTTT.

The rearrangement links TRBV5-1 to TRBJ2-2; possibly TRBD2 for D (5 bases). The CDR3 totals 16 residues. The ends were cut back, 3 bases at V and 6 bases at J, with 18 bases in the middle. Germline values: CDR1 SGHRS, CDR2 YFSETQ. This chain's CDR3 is CASSSGPRGYSGELFF. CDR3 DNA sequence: TGCGCCAGCAGCTCCGGGCCCCGAGGGTACTCCGGGGAGCTGTTTTTT.

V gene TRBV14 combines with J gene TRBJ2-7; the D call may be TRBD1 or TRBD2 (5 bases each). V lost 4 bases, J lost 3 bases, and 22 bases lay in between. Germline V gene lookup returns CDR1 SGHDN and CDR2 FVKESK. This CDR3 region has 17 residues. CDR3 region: CASSRDPVWDRGYEQYF. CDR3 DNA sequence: TGTGCCAGCAGCCGTGACCCGGTTTGGGACCGCGGCTACGAGCAGTACTTC.

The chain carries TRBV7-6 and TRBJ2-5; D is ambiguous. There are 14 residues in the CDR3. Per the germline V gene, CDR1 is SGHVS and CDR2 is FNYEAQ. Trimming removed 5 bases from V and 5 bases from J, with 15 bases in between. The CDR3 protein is CASSVRTATETQYF. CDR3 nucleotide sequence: TGTGCCAGCAGCGTAAGGACCGCCACGGAGACCCAGTACTTC.

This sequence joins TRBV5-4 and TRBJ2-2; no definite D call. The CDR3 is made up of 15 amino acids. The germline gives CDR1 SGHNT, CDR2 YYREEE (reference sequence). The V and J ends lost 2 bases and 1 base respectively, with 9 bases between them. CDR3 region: CASSFVPENTGELFF. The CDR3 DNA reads TGTGCCAGCAGCTTCGTTCCAGAGAACACCGGGGAGCTGTTTTTT.

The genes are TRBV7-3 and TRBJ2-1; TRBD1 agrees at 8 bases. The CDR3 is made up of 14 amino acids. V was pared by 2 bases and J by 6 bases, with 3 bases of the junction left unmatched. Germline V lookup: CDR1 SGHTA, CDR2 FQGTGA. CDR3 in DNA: TGTGCCAGCAGCTTAGGGGGGACAGGCAATGAGCAGTTCTTC. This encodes CASSLGGTGNEQFF.

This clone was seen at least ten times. CDR3 sequence reads: CASSTADRGFAQPQHF. The CDR3 nucleotides read TGTGCCAGTAGTACCGCGGACAGGGGGTTTGCTCAGCCCCAGCATTTT. The chain carries TRBV19 and TRBJ1-5; 10 nucleotides match TRBD1. Germline CDR1 is LNHDA and CDR2 is SQIVND (reference sequence). Trimming took 4 bases from V and 6 from J; bases not matched to a gene: 9. This CDR3 spans 16 amino acids.

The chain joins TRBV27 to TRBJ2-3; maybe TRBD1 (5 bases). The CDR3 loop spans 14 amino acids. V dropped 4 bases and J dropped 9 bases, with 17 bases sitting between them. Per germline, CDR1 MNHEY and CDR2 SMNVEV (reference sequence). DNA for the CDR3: TGTGCCAGCAGTTCAACTCTGACAGTCCTCACGCAGTATTTT. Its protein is CASSSTLTVLTQYF.

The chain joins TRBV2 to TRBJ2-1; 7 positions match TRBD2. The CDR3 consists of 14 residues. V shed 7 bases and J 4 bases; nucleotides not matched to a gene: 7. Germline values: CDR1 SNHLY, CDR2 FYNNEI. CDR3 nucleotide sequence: TGTGCCAGCAAGTCGGCGGGAGCGTACAATGAGCAGTTCTTC. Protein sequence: CASKSAGAYNEQFF.

CDR3 coding DNA: TGCGCCAGCAGCACGGGACAGGTTAAAGAGACCCAGTACTTC. Its translation: CASSTGQVKETQYF. This rearrangement joins TRBV5-1 to TRBJ2-5; TRBD1 matches at 8 bases. Trimming took 4 bases from V and 3 from J; bases not matched to a gene: 5. The V gene's germline CDR1 is SGHRS and CDR2 YFSETQ. The CDR3 extends over 14 amino acids.

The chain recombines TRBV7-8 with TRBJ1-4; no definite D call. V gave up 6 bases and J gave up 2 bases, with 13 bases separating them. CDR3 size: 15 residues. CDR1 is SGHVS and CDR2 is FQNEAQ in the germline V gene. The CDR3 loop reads CASSRTGRTNEKLFF. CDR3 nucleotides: TGTGCCAGCAGTCGTACCGGACGGACTAATGAAAAACTGTTTTTT.

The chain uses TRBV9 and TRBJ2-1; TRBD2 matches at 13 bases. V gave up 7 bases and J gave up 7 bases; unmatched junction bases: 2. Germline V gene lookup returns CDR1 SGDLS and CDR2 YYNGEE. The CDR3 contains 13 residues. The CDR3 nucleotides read TGTGCCAGCGGGACTAGCGGGATGAATGAGCAGTTCTTC. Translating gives CASGTSGMNEQFF.

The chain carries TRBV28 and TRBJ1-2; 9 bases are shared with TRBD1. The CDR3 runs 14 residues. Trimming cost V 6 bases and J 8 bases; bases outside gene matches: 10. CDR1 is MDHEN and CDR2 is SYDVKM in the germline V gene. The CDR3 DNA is TGTGCCAGCAGGACTCCACAGGGGGCAAGGGGCTACACCTTC. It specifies CASRTPQGARGYTF.

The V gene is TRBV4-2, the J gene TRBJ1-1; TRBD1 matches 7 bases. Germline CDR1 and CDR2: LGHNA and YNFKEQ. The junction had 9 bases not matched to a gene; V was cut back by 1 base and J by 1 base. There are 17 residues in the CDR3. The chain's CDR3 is CASSQGMHRGRNTEAFF. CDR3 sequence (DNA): TGTGCCAGCAGCCAAGGGATGCACAGGGGAAGGAACACTGAAGCTTTCTTT.

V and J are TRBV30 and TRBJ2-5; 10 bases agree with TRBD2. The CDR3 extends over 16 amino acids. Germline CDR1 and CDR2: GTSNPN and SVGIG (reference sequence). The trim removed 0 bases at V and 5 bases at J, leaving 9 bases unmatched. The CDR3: CAWSVLGSGRRETQYF. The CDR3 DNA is TGTGCCTGGAGTGTATTGGGTAGCGGGAGGCGGGAGACCCAGTACTTC.

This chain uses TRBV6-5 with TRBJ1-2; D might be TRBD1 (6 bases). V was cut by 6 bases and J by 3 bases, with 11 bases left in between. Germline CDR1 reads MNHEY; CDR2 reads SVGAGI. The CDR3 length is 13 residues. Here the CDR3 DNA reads TGTGCCAGCAGGTCTCAGGGGTACTATGGCTACACCTTC. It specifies CASRSQGYYGYTF.

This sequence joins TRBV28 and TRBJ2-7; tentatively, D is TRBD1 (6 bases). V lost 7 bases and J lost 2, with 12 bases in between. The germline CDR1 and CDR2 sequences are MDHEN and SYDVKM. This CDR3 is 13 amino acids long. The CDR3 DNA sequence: TGTGCCAGCAACACAGGGTGGCCCTACGAGCAGTACTTC. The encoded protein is CASNTGWPYEQYF.

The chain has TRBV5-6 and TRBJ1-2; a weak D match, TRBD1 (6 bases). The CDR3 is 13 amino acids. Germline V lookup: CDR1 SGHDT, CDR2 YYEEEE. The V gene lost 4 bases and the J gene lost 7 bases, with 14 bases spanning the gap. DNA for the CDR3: TGTGCCAGCAGCCCTGGGGGCGGGGTTGGCTACACCTTC. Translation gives CASSPGGGVGYTF.

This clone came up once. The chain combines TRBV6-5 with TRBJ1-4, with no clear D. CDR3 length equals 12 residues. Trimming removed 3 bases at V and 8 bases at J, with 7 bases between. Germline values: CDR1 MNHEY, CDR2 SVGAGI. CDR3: CASSYSWEKLFF. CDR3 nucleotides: TGTGCCAGCAGTTATTCTTGGGAAAAACTGTTTTTT.

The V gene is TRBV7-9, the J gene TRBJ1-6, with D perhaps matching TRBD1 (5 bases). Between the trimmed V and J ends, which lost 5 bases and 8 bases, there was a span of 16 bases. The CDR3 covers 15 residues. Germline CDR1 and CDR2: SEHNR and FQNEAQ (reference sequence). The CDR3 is CASSTADRPHSPLHF. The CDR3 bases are TGTGCCAGCAGCACGGCCGACAGACCTCATTCACCCCTCCACTTT.

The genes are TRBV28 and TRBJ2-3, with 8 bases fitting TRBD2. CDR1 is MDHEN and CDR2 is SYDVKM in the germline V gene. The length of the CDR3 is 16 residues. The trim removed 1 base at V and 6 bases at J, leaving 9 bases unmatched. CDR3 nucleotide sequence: TGTGCCAGCAGTTTATCGGCTAGCGGGCTGGGGGATACGCAGTATTTT. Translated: CASSLSASGLGDTQYF.

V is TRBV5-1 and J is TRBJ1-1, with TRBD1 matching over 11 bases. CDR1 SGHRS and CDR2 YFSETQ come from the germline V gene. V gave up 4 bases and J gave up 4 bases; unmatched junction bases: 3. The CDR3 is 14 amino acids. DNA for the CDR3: TGCGCCAGCAGCATCGGGACAGGGGGCACTGAAGCTTTCTTT. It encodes CASSIGTGGTEAFF. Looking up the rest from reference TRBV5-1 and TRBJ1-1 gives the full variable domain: KAGVTQTPRYLIKTRGQQVTLSCSPISGHRSVSWYQQTPGQGLQFLFEYFSETQRNKGNFPGRFSGRQFSNSRSEMNVSTLELGDSALYLCASSIGTGGTEAFFGQGTRLTVV.

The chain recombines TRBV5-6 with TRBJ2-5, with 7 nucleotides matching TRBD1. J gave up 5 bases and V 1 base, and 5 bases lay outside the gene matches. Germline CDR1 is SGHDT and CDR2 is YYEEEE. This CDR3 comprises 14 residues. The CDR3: CASSLTGAGETQYF. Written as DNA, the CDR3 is TGTGCCAGCAGCTTGACAGGGGCGGGCGAGACCCAGTACTTC. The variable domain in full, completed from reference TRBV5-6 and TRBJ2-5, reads DAGVTQSPTHLIKTRGQQVTLRCSPKSGHDTVSWYQQALGQGPQFIFQYYEEEERQRGNFPDRFSGHQFPNYSSELNVNALLLGDSALYLCASSLTGAGETQYFGPGTRLLVL.

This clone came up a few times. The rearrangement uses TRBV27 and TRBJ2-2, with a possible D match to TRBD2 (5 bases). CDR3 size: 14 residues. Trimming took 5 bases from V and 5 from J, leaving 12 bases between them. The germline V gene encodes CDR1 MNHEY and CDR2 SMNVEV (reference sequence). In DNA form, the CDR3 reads TGTGCCAGCAGTAGGCGGACTCCAACCGGGGAGCTGTTTTTT. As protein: CASSRRTPTGELFF.

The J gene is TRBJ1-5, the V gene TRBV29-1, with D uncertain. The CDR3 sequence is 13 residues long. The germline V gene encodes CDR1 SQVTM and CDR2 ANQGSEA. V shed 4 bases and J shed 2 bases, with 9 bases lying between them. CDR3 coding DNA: TGCAGCGTTGTTGGGCAGGGCAATCAGCCCCAGCATTTT. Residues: CSVVGQGNQPQHF.

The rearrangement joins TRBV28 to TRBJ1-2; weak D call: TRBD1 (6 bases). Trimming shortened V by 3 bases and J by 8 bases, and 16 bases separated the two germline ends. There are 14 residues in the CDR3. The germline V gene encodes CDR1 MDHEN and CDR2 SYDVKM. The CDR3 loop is CASSFLVPTGGYTF. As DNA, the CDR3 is TGTGCCAGCAGTTTCTTAGTCCCCACAGGGGGCTACACCTTC.